This is a list of T cell receptor beta chains from one sample in a study of blood T cell repertoires in COVID-19. Using immunoSEQ multiplex PCR, the repertoire was profiled, and TCRdb retains in-frame clones only, with some absent. Of fewer than 300,000 clones in the sample, over 65% were seen once. The specimen was peripheral blood. The receptors stem from a woman aged 80 or over with acute or convalescent COVID-19. CDR3s include the opening cysteine and the closing phenylalanine or tryptophan. D genes are given only for firm matches. Size tells how often a clone was seen (once, few, many) or the class of an expanded clone, and some rows leave it out.

d_gene	v_gene	j_gene	abundance	CDR3nt	CDR3aa
TRBD1	TRBV5-1	TRBJ2-7	NA	TGCGCCAGCAGCTTGGGTCCGACAGGGGGCTTCTACGAGCAGTACTTC	CASSLGPTGGFYEQYF
NA	TRBV3-1/TRBV3-2	TRBJ1-1	NA	TGTGCCAGCAGCCAACTCGGCGGGAACACTGAAGCTTTCTTT	CASSQLGGNTEAFF
TRBD2	TRBV5-1	TRBJ2-3	few	TGCGCCAGCAGCTTGTCAGCGGGGGGTACAGATACGCAGTATTTT	CASSLSAGGTDTQYF
NA	TRBV19	TRBJ1-2	NA	TGTGCCAGCCATAATTTGTGGGAGGTATACTATGGCTACACCTTC	CASHNLWEVYYGYTF
NA	TRBV3-1/TRBV3-2	TRBJ2-3	NA	TGTGCCAGCAGCCAAGGCCCCCCGGGGGGCCGCACAGATACGCAGTATTTT	CASSQGPPGGRTDTQYF
TRBD2	TRBV2	TRBJ2-3	NA	TGTGCCAGCAGTGTGGGGGGGACAGATACGCAGTATTTT	CASSVGGTDTQYF
NA	TRBV5-1	TRBJ2-7	few	TGCGCCAGCAGCTTAGACAGCTCCTCCTACGAGCAGTACTTC	CASSLDSSSYEQYF
TRBD1	TRBV19	TRBJ2-3	NA	TGTGCCAGTGGACAGGGGTATGACCTCACAGATACGCAGTATTTT	CASGQGYDLTDTQYF
NA	TRBV6-5	TRBJ2-1	NA	TGTGCCAGCAGTCGCTACAATGAGCAGTTCTTC	CASSRYNEQFF
NA	TRBV2	TRBJ1-3	NA	TGTGCCAGCAGTGAAAGAGGGACTGGAAACACCATATATTTT	CASSERGTGNTIYF
NA	TRBV10-3	TRBJ2-5	NA	TGTGCCATCAGTGAGGCCGACAGTGGTCGAGAGACCCAGTACTTC	CAISEADSGRETQYF
TRBD1	TRBV25-1	TRBJ2-7	NA	TGTGCCAGCAGTAGGGGGCCCTACGAGCAGTACTTC	CASSRGPYEQYF
TRBD2	TRBV11-2	TRBJ2-2	few	TGTGCCAGCAGATCGAGCGGGAGCGCCGGGGAGCTGTTTTTT	CASRSSGSAGELFF
NA	TRBV6-4	TRBJ2-5	few	TGTGCCAGCAGCCGACAGGGAGGAGAGACCCAGTACTTC	CASSRQGGETQYF
NA	TRBV9	TRBJ2-1	NA	TGTGCCAGCAGCGTTGTTCTGGGGGCTTCCTACAATGAGCAGTTCTTC	CASSVVLGASYNEQFF
TRBD1	TRBV19	TRBJ2-2	few	TGTGCCACCAACGACAGGGGGCAGGGCACCGGGGAGCTGTTTTTT	CATNDRGQGTGELFF
TRBD1	TRBV6-5	TRBJ2-3	NA	TGTGCCAGCAGGGGGTCAGGGGGCGCAGATACGCAGTATTTT	CASRGSGGADTQYF
TRBD2	TRBV7-2	TRBJ2-3	NA	TGTGCCAGCAGCACCCTCCCGGGACTAGCGGGGTTAACAGATACGCAGTATTTT	CASSTLPGLAGLTDTQYF